These 19 T cell receptor beta chains originate from one sample sequenced in a study of blood T cell repertoires in COVID-19. Here immunoSEQ multiplex PCR was the method, and the copy in TCRdb shows in-frame clones only, minus some. Among about 320,000 clones listed, nearly 90% were seen once. The sample taken for sequencing was PBMCs or T cells enriched from blood (not recorded which). The source is a woman in her twenties or thirties who had recovered from COVID-19.

The CDR3 DNA sequence: TGCGCCAGCAGCCCGGGCGGGACCGTGAGGTTGGGGGGAAACACCATATATTTT. Translated: CASSPGGTVRLGGNTIYF. The chain links TRBV4-3 to TRBJ1-3; D possibly corresponds to TRBD1 (5 bases). The CDR3 has 18 residues. Germline lookup yields CDR1 LGHNA and CDR2 YSLEER. Trimming pared 4 bases from V and 4 bases from J, leaving 23 bases between.

The rearrangement uses TRBV7-9 and TRBJ1-5; TRBD1 might be the D (5 bases). This CDR3 comprises 17 residues. Germline CDR1 reads SEHNR; CDR2 reads FQNEAQ (reference sequence). Trimming left V 5 bases short and J 1 base short, with 18 bases between. CDR3 sequence: CASSPGLGVRSNQPQHF. In DNA form, the CDR3 reads TGTGCCAGCAGCCCGGGACTGGGAGTTCGCAGCAATCAGCCCCAGCATTTT.

This chain joins TRBV7-3 and TRBJ1-2; 7 nucleotides line up with TRBD1. This CDR3 region has 15 residues. The V segment lost 0 bases and the J segment 6 bases; nucleotides outside the gene matches: 7. The germline V gene has CDR1 SGHTA and CDR2 FQGTGA. CDR3 sequence: CASSLTGRGWDGYTF. Here the CDR3 DNA reads TGTGCCAGCAGCTTAACCGGCAGGGGGTGGGATGGCTACACCTTC. The variable domain in full, with the rest retrieved from reference TRBV7-3 and TRBJ1-2, is GAGVSQTPSNKVTEKGKYVELRCDPISGHTALYWYRQSLGQGPEFLIYFQGTGAADDSGLPNDRFFAVRPEGSVSTLKIQRTERGDSAVYLCASSLTGRGWDGYTFGSGTRLTVV.

This sequence joins TRBV6-1 and TRBJ1-2; no reliable D call. The CDR3 length is 15 residues. Trimming cost V 3 bases and J 5 bases, with 16 bases left between them. The V gene's germline CDR1 is MNHNS and CDR2 SASEGT. CDR3 sequence: CASSDYERGYYGYTF. CDR3 nucleotides: TGTGCCAGCAGTGACTACGAGCGAGGCTATTATGGCTACACCTTC.

J is TRBJ1-2 and V is TRBV18, with 7 nucleotides matching TRBD1. This CDR3 is built from 15 residues. Germline CDR1 is KGHSH and CDR2 is LQKENI. V lost 2 bases and J lost 6; bases outside the gene matches: 9. The CDR3 DNA reads TGTGCCAGCTCACCAGATGGGGTTCAGGGGGATGGCTACACCTTC. Its translation: CASSPDGVQGDGYTF.

This clone appeared once. This chain links TRBV11-2 with TRBJ2-7; 8 nucleotides line up with TRBD1. Germline V gene lookup returns CDR1 SGHAT and CDR2 FQNNGV. The CDR3 extends over 15 amino acids. The V and J ends lost 2 bases and 3 bases, in that order; junction bases with no gene match: 6. CDR3 nucleotides: TGTGCCAGCAGCTTACCCAGGGGGCGCGTCTACGAGCAGTACTTC. Protein: CASSLPRGRVYEQYF.

The chain couples TRBV10-3 to TRBJ1-5; 11 bases agree with TRBD1. The CDR3 runs to 15 residues. V shed 5 bases and J 7 bases; nucleotides not matched to a gene: 7. Germline V gives CDR1 ENHRY, CDR2 SYGVKD. The CDR3 loop is CAISPGQGAGQPQHF. The CDR3 DNA reads TGTGCCATCAGTCCTGGACAGGGGGCCGGGCAGCCCCAGCATTTT.

As regards this clone: Other nucleotide sequences from this sample produce the same CDR3. V and J are TRBV13 and TRBJ1-2, with D tentatively TRBD1 (5 bases). In germline, CDR1 is PRHDT, CDR2 FYEKMQ (reference sequence). The CDR3 totals 14 residues. Trimming removed 0 bases at V and 4 bases at J, with 9 bases between. CDR3 sequence reads: CASSLGSGGYGYTF. CDR3 bases: TGTGCCAGCAGCTTAGGGTCCGGGGGCTATGGCTACACCTTC.

This clone was observed a few times. The chain has TRBV4-2 and TRBJ2-7; TRBD2 might be the D (5 bases). The V gene lost 0 bases and the J gene lost 3 bases, with 15 bases spanning the gap. This CDR3 region has 16 residues. CDR1 is LGHNA, CDR2 YNFKEQ, per germline. CDR3 bases: TGTGCCAGCAGCCAAGAAGCGAGCAGCGGAAACTACGAGCAGTACTTC. It is translated as CASSQEASSGNYEQYF.

This clone was seen more than once but under ten times. The chain carries TRBV2 and TRBJ1-1; D ambiguous. CDR1 is SNHLY, CDR2 FYNNEI, per germline. V dropped 7 bases and J dropped 0 bases, with 9 bases sitting between them. The CDR3 has 13 amino acids. CDR3 nucleotide sequence: TGTGCCAGCAATGTACTTATGAACACTGAAGCTTTCTTT. Encoded protein: CASNVLMNTEAFF. Based on the CDR3 plus reference TRBV2 and TRBJ1-1, the full variable domain is EPEVTQTPSHQVTQMGQEVILRCVPISNHLYFYWYRQILGQKVEFLVSFYNNEISEKSEIFDDQFSVERPDGSNFTLKIRSTKLEDSAMYFCASNVLMNTEAFFGQGTRLTVV.

V is TRBV9 and J is TRBJ2-7; the match to TRBD2 covers 8 bases. CDR1 is SGDLS, CDR2 YYNGEE, per germline. The junction had 7 bases not matched to a gene; V was cut back by 0 bases and J by 5 bases. CDR3 length: 15 residues. CDR3 protein: CASSVAGGGSNEQYF. The CDR3 DNA sequence: TGTGCCAGCAGCGTAGCAGGCGGGGGGTCCAACGAGCAGTACTTC.

This clone was recorded a few times. CDR3 region: CATSRVSGTGAQEQYF. CDR3 bases: TGTGCCACCAGCAGAGTATCCGGGACAGGGGCTCAGGAGCAGTACTTC. This rearrangement joins TRBV15 to TRBJ2-7, with 10 nucleotides matching TRBD1. The CDR3 loop spans 16 amino acids. Looked up from germline, CDR1 is LNHNV and CDR2 is YYDKDF (reference sequence). The J segment lost 7 bases and the V segment lost 1 base, leaving 10 bases of the junction unmatched.

The chain employs TRBV4-3 and TRBJ1-1, with 10 bases identical to TRBD1. The germline V gene encodes CDR1 LGHNA and CDR2 YSLEER. V shed 3 bases and J 7 bases; nucleotides not matched to a gene: 5. This CDR3 comprises 14 residues. In DNA, the CDR3 is TGCGCCAGCAGCCAGGGGACAGGGGTTGATGAAGCTTTCTTT. It translates to CASSQGTGVDEAFF.

The rearrangement joins TRBV5-4 to TRBJ1-1; tentative D call: TRBD1 (5 bases). Germline V CDR1 and CDR2: SGHNT, YYREEE (reference sequence). The germline V and J ends were trimmed by 4 bases and 11 bases, with 18 bases remaining between them. There are 13 residues in the CDR3. The CDR3 region has the DNA TGTGCCAGCAGCGACAGACGGAACGAAAAGGCTTTCTTT. Residues: CASSDRRNEKAFF.

This clone showed up just a few times. This chain joins TRBV9 and TRBJ1-6, with TRBD1 matching over 11 bases. CDR1 is SGDLS, CDR2 YYNGEE, per germline. J was trimmed by 6 bases and V by 4 bases; bases with no gene match: 9. The CDR3 is 17 amino acids. CDR3 protein: CASSPGQGASRNSPLHF. The CDR3 coding sequence is TGTGCCAGCAGCCCCGGACAGGGGGCAAGTCGTAATTCACCCCTCCACTTT.

The V call is TRBV5-6, the J call TRBJ2-7, with D unclear. Trimming pared 2 bases from V and 3 bases from J, leaving 15 bases between. The CDR3 loop spans 15 amino acids. In germline, CDR1 is SGHDT, CDR2 YYEEEE. CDR3 amino acids: CASSFVSVVSYEQYF. CDR3 coding DNA: TGTGCCAGCAGCTTCGTGTCGGTGGTGAGCTACGAGCAGTACTTC.

This chain uses TRBV7-8 with TRBJ2-1, with 7 bases matching TRBD1. V shed 5 bases, J shed 3 bases, and the junction held 10 bases outside the gene matches. Looked up from germline, CDR1 is SGHVS and CDR2 is FQNEAQ. CDR3 size: 16 residues. The CDR3 DNA reads TGTGCCAGCAGCGCGCACAGGGGTATCGACTACAATGAGCAGTTCTTC. Translation: CASSAHRGIDYNEQFF.

The chain couples TRBV6-5 to TRBJ2-2; 7 nucleotides line up with TRBD1. Germline assignment: CDR1 MNHEY and CDR2 SVGAGI. This CDR3 spans 14 amino acids. Trimming took 6 bases from V and 1 from J; bases not matched to a gene: 2. The CDR3 reads CASSRGRNTGELFF. The CDR3 region has the DNA TGTGCCAGCAGCAGGGGGAGGAACACCGGGGAGCTGTTTTTT.

The V and J genes are TRBV5-1 and TRBJ1-2; 8 bases match TRBD1. Germline V CDR1 and CDR2: SGHRS, YFSETQ. The CDR3 extends over 15 amino acids. J was trimmed by 4 bases and V by 4 bases; bases with no gene match: 9. The CDR3 bases are TGCGCCAGCAGCACCAACACAGGGGGAATCTATGGCTACACCTTC. Its protein is CASSTNTGGIYGYTF.